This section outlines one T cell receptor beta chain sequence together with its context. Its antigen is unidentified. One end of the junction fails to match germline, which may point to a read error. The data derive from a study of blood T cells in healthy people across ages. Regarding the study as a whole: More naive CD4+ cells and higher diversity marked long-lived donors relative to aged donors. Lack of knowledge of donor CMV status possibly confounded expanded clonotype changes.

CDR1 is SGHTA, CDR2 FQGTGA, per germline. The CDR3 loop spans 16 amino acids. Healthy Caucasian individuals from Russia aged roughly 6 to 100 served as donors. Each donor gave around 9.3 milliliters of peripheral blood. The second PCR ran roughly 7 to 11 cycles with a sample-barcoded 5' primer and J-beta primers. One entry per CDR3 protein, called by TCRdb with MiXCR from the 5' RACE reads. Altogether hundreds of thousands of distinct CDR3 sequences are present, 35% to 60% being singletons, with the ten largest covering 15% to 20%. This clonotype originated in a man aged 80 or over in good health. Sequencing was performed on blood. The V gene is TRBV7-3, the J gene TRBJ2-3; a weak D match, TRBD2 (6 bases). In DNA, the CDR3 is TGTGCCAGCAGCTTACATCGGGGGTCGGGCACAGATACGCGGTATTTT. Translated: CASSLHRGSGTDTRYF.